These T cell receptor beta chains were read from a single sample in a study of chemoradiotherapy in HPV16-positive cancers. Repertoires were generated with immunoSEQ multiplex PCR, while TCRdb's copy carries only in-frame clones and drops some. In the table there are some 5,200 clones, around 79% of which are singletons. This sample was obtained from a patient who underwent chemoradiotherapy. The source is a human donor with HPV-associated anogenital cancer. Each CDR3 is given with its conserved first and last residue. Each record gives: J gene, V gene, D gene, clone size, CDR3 DNA, CDR3 protein. D genes are given only for firm matches. Where a row states a size, it is once, few, many or the class of an expanded clone; other rows omit it.

>TRBJ1-1|TRBV28|TRBD1|.
TGTGCCAGCAGTCTTCGCCTGACAGGGGCCTCTGAAGCTTTCTTT
CASSLRLTGASEAFF
>TRBJ2-1|TRBV5-1|.|once
TGCGCCAGCAGCTTGAATGGGGTGCGGGATGATAGGAATGAGCAGTTCTTC
CASSLNGVRDDRNEQFF
>TRBJ2-5|TRBV4-2|TRBD1|.
TGTGCCAGCAGCCAATACACAGGGGGGTTAGAGACCCAGTACTTC
CASSQYTGGLETQYF
>TRBJ2-7|TRBV7-2|.|.
TGTGCCAGCAGCACCAGGGGTAGGGAAAAGGAGCAGTACTTC
CASSTRGREKEQYF
>TRBJ1-3|TRBV19|.|hyperexpanded
TGTGCCAGCGTGACAGATCTTCGATCTGGAAACACCATATATTTT
CASVTDLRSGNTIYF
>TRBJ2-2|TRBV7-6|.|.
TGTGCCAGCAGCTTGTACGAGGGGATAGGCGGGGAGCTGTTTTTT
CASSLYEGIGGELFF
>TRBJ2-1|TRBV7-2|TRBD2|once
TGTGCCAGCAGCATGACTAGCGGGGGGTTAAATGAGCAGTTCTTC
CASSMTSGGLNEQFF
>TRBJ2-5|TRBV6-6|.|.
TGTGCCAGCGCTGGGGGTCCAGGGACCCTTCAAGAGACCCAGTACTTC
CASAGGPGTLQETQYF
>TRBJ1-1|TRBV30|.|.
TGTGCCTGGAGTCCGGGTCCCACTGAAGCTTTCTTT
CAWSPGPTEAFF
>TRBJ2-5|TRBV7-3|TRBD1|.
TGTGCCAGCAGCTTATCTTCCGGACAGGGTGCCCAAGAGACCCAGTACTTC
CASSLSSGQGAQETQYF
>TRBJ2-1|TRBV5-1|.|few
TGCGCCAGCAGCTTGGAGGGATTGGGTTACAATGAGCAGTTCTTC
CASSLEGLGYNEQFF
>TRBJ2-2|TRBV7-3|.|few
TGTGCCAGCAGCTCCTATGGGACCCCCGCCGGGGAGCTGTTTTTT
CASSSYGTPAGELFF
>TRBJ2-1|TRBV27|TRBD1|.
TGTGCCAGCAGTTTATACTGGACAGGGGGCGTCGGCTCCTACAATGAGCAGTTCTTC
CASSLYWTGGVGSYNEQFF
>TRBJ2-6|TRBV7-2|.|.
TGTGCCAGCAGCTTAAACGGGGGAAGCTCTGGGGCCAACGTCCTGACTTTC
CASSLNGGSSGANVLTF
>TRBJ2-5|TRBV27|.|.
TGTGCCAGCAGTCCTTTGCACAGGCGGCAAGAGACCCAGTACTTC
CASSPLHRRQETQYF
>TRBJ2-2|TRBV15|.|.
TGTGCCACCAGCAGTTCAGAGGGCACCGGGGAGCTGTTTTTT
CATSSSEGTGELFF
>TRBJ2-2|TRBV7-3|.|once
TGTGCCAGCAGCTTAGGGGGGGCGGATACCGGGGAGCTGTTTTTT
CASSLGGADTGELFF
>TRBJ1-3|TRBV6-1|.|.
TGTGCCAGCGGGGGGGCCCCTGGAAACACCATATATTTT
CASGGAPGNTIYF
>TRBJ1-1|TRBV29-1|.|.
TGCAGCACTTCGGGGGTTACGAACACTGAAGCTTTCTTT
CSTSGVTNTEAFF
>TRBJ2-6|TRBV27|TRBD1|.
TGTGCCAGCACCTCCACCGGGACAGGCTTCTCTGGGGCCAACGTCCTGACTTTC
CASTSTGTGFSGANVLTF
>TRBJ1-4|TRBV4-2|.|.
TGTGCCAGCAGCCAGAGGGCAGGGAACGATGAAAAACTGTTTTTT
CASSQRAGNDEKLFF
>TRBJ1-2|TRBV30|.|.
TGTGCCTGGAGTGCCCTTGTCCTTCGGAACTATGGCTACACCTTC
CAWSALVLRNYGYTF
>TRBJ2-7|TRBV7-2|.|.
TGTGCCAGCAGCTTAGCCCCGGGGATCCGACCAGCACAGTACTTC
CASSLAPGIRPAQYF
>TRBJ2-2|TRBV2|TRBD2|.
TGTGCCAGCACCCGAAGGACTAGCGGGAGGGCCGGGGAGCTGTTTTTT
CASTRRTSGRAGELFF
>TRBJ2-1|TRBV7-2|TRBD2|.
TGTGCCAGCAGCTTAGCGCTCCTAGCGGGGGTTCCAACCTACAATGAGCAGTTCTTC
CASSLALLAGVPTYNEQFF
>TRBJ1-1|TRBV6-1|.|.
TGTGCCAGCAGTGAATACCAGGACACTGAAGCTTTCTTT
CASSEYQDTEAFF
>TRBJ1-3|TRBV4-3|.|.
TGCGCCAGCAGCCATAGGTCCGCCCTCTCTGGAAACACCATATATTTT
CASSHRSALSGNTIYF
>TRBJ2-3|TRBV7-9|.|.
TGTGCCAGCAGCTTAGCGGCAGGGGCCACAGATACGCAGTATTTT
CASSLAAGATDTQYF
>TRBJ1-4|TRBV7-2|.|.
TGTGCCAGCAGCACTCAGGGTTCCCATAATGAAAAACTGTTTTTT
CASSTQGSHNEKLFF
>TRBJ1-1|TRBV29-1|.|.
TGCAGCGTTGGTAGGGGGACTTACACTGAAGCTTTCTTT
CSVGRGTYTEAFF
>TRBJ1-4|TRBV19|TRBD1|.
TGTGCCAGTTGTAAGTGCCGATCGACAGGGGCAGAGGCAACTAATGAAAAACTGTTTTTT
CASCKCRSTGAEATNEKLFF
>TRBJ1-4|TRBV5-5|.|.
TGTGCCAGCAGCTTTCAGCCTCGCACTAATGAAAAACTGTTTTTT
CASSFQPRTNEKLFF
>TRBJ2-3|TRBV6-6|TRBD1|.
TGTGCCAGCAGTTACCATGGCCAGGGGGCTTTTTATACGCAGTATTTT
CASSYHGQGAFYTQYF
>TRBJ1-5|TRBV2|TRBD1|.
TGTGCCAGCAGTGAAAGGACAGGGAATCAGCCCCAGCATTTT
CASSERTGNQPQHF
>TRBJ2-3|TRBV28|.|few
TGTGCCAGCAGTTTTGGGGTTTCTAGCACAGATACGCAGTATTTT
CASSFGVSSTDTQYF
>TRBJ1-3|TRBV5-1|TRBD1|.
TGCGCCAGCAGCCAGGACAGGGGGACTGGAAACACCATATATTTT
CASSQDRGTGNTIYF
>TRBJ2-5|TRBV6-1|.|.
TGTGCCAGCAGCTCCCTGCTGATGGAGACCCAGTACTTC
CASSSLLMETQYF
>TRBJ2-3|TRBV6-1|.|.
TGTGCCAGCAGTGAAAATGGCGGGACATCCCCCGATACGCAGTATTTT
CASSENGGTSPDTQYF
>TRBJ1-4|TRBV29-1|.|.
TGCAGCGTTCAGGAGTCTAATGAAAAACTGTTTTTT
CSVQESNEKLFF
>TRBJ1-1|TRBV7-9|.|few
TGTGCCAGCAGCTTAGGGACAGACGAAGCTTTCTTT
CASSLGTDEAFF
>TRBJ1-1|TRBV10-3|.|few
TGTGCCATCAGTGAGTGGCTGGAGGCTTTCTTT
CAISEWLEAFF
>TRBJ2-1|TRBV19|.|.
TGTGCCACCTCACCCCAGGGACGAGGGGTGCTGGACAATGAGCAGTTCTTC
CATSPQGRGVLDNEQFF
>TRBJ1-2|TRBV7-6|.|.
TGTGCCAGCAGCCCCCGACAGGATTATGGCTACACCTTC
CASSPRQDYGYTF
>TRBJ2-2|TRBV2|.|few
TGTGCCAGCATGCAGAACACCGGGGAGCTGTTTTTT
CASMQNTGELFF
>TRBJ1-2|TRBV15|.|once
TGTGCCACCAGCGAGGACAAGACTAACTATGGCTACACCTTC
CATSEDKTNYGYTF
>TRBJ2-5|TRBV6-5|.|few
TGTGCCAGCAGTTACTCTGGGGGGGGCTGGGGAGAGACCCAGTACTTC
CASSYSGGGWGETQYF
>TRBJ1-1|TRBV6-5|.|.
TGTGCCAGCAGTTATAATCAGCTGTCGGAAGCTTTCTTT
CASSYNQLSEAFF
>TRBJ1-2|TRBV19|TRBD1|.
TGTGCCAGTAGTCCGCGGACAGGGACAACTAACTATGGCTACACCTTC
CASSPRTGTTNYGYTF
>TRBJ1-3|TRBV4-3|.|.
TGCGCCAGCAGCCAAGAGGGGGGGGACACCATATATTTT
CASSQEGGDTIYF
>TRBJ2-3|TRBV27|.|.
TGTGCCAGCAGTTTAGTAGGGGATAATACGCAGTATTTT
CASSLVGDNTQYF
>TRBJ2-5|TRBV5-1|.|.
TGCGCCAGCAGCGGTAAAGAGACCCAGTACTTC
CASSGKETQYF
>TRBJ2-7|TRBV7-9|TRBD1|.
TGTGCCAGCAGCGTTGACAGGGGTCAGCAGTACTTC
CASSVDRGQQYF
>TRBJ2-1|TRBV2|.|.
TGTGCCAGCAGTGAATGGGCTGAGCAGTTCTTC
CASSEWAEQFF
>TRBJ1-1|TRBV5-1|TRBD1|.
TGCGCCAGCAGCTTGGCCGAAGGATGGTACAGGGGAAAGAACACTGAAGCTTTCTTT
CASSLAEGWYRGKNTEAFF
>TRBJ1-2|TRBV6-1|TRBD1|few
TGTGCCAGCAGTCAAGTGACCGGGACAGGGTTCTATGGCTACACCTTC
CASSQVTGTGFYGYTF
>TRBJ2-7|TRBV7-9|.|.
TGTGCCAGCAGCGTCCAAGGGGCGAGGGACGAGCAGTACTTC
CASSVQGARDEQYF
>TRBJ2-3|TRBV18|.|.
TGTGCCAGCTCACCCTCGATGACTGGTTTGGGTACAGATACGCAGTATTTT
CASSPSMTGLGTDTQYF
>TRBJ1-1|TRBV28|.|.
TGTGCCAGCAGTTGGCGGACTGAAGCTTTCTTT
CASSWRTEAFF
>TRBJ2-7|TRBV18|.|once
TGTGCCAGCTCATCCCCAAACCGGCCGAACTACGAGCAGTACTTC
CASSSPNRPNYEQYF